The 2 T cell receptor beta chains in this list originate from one sample, sequenced in a study of cytotoxic CD8 clonotypes in ibrutinib-treated CLL. Some clones are missing from TCRdb's copy, which holds only in-frame ones; the method was immunoSEQ multiplex PCR. The sample holds about 140,000 clones; approximately 80% are singletons and the top ten take approximately 27%. The sequenced sample was PBMCs, obtained after 12 months of ibrutinib treatment. These receptors all come from a human donor with chronic lymphocytic leukemia.

V usage is TRBV6-5 and J usage is TRBJ1-2, with D possibly matching TRBD1 (5 bases). The CDR3 sequence is 14 residues long. With 0 bases removed from V and 6 bases from J, the gap between germline ends came to 11 bases. Germline-derived CDR1 and CDR2 are MNHEY and SVGAGI. Written as DNA, the CDR3 is TGTGCCAGCAGTTACTCGGGACTGCCTAATGGCTACACCTTC. Protein product: CASSYSGLPNGYTF.

This clone was seen only a few times. This CDR3 is CASGWDTGELFF. CDR3 sequence (DNA): TGTGCCAGCGGATGGGACACCGGGGAGCTGTTTTTT. The chain employs TRBV28 and TRBJ2-2; D unclear. V was clipped by 8 bases and J by 3 bases, with 7 bases between them. This CDR3 comprises 12 residues. Germline V gives CDR1 MDHEN, CDR2 SYDVKM. Drawing the rest from reference TRBV28 and TRBJ2-2, the complete variable domain is DVKVTQSSRYLVKRTGEKVFLECVQDMDHENMFWYRQDPGLGLRLIYFSYDVKMKEKGDIPEGYSVSREKKERFSLILESASTNQTSMYLCASGWDTGELFFGEGSRLTVL.